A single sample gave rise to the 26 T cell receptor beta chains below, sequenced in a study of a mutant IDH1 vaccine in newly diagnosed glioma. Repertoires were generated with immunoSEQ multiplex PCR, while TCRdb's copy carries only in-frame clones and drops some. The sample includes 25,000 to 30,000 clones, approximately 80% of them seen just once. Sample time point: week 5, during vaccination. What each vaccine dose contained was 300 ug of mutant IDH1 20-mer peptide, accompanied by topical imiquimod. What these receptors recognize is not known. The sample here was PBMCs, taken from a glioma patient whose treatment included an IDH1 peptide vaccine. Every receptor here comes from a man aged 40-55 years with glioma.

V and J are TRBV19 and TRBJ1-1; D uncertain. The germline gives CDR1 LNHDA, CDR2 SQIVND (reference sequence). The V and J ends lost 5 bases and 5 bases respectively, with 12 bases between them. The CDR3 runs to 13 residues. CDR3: CASSEQAETEAFF. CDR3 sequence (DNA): TGTGCCAGTAGTGAGCAGGCGGAAACTGAAGCTTTCTTT.

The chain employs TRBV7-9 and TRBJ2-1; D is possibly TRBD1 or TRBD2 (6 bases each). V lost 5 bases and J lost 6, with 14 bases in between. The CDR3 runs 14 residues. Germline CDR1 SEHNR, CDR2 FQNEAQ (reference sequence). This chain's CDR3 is CASSGKGGSNEQFF. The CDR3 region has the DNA TGTGCCAGCAGCGGAAAAGGGGGGAGCAATGAGCAGTTCTTC.

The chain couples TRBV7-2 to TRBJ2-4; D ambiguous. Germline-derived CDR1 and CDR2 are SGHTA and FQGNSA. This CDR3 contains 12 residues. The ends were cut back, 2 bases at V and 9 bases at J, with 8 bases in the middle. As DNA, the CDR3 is TGTGCCAGCAGCTTATACATGGGCATTCAGTACTTC. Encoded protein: CASSLYMGIQYF. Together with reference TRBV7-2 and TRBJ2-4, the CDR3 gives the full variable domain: GAGVSQSPSNKVTEKGKDVELRCDPISGHTALYWYRQSLGQGLEFLIYFQGNSAPDKSGLPSDRFSAERTGGSVSTLTIQRTQQEDSAVYLCASSLYMGIQYFGAGTRLSVL.

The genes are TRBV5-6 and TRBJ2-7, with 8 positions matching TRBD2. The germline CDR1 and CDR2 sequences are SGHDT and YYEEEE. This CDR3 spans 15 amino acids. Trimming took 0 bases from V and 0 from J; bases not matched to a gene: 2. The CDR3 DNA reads TGTGCCAGCAGCTTGGGCGGGAGGAGCTCCTACGAGCAGTACTTC. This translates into CASSLGGRSSYEQYF.

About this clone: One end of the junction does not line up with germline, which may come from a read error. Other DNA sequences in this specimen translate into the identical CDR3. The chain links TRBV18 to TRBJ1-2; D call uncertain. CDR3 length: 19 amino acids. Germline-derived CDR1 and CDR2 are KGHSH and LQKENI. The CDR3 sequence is CASSPQKVQGSASSYGYTF. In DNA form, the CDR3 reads TGTGCCAGCTCACCACAAAAGGTTCAAGGGTCTGCGAGCAGCTATGGCTATACCTTC.

CDR3 sequence reads: CASSHSRSSGTYEQYF. In DNA, the CDR3 is TGTGCCAGCAGCCATAGTCGGTCTAGCGGGACCTACGAGCAGTACTTC. The chain is built from TRBV7-8 and TRBJ2-7; 9 bases match TRBD2. V shed 5 bases and J 2 bases; nucleotides not matched to a gene: 10. Germline loops: CDR1 SGHVS, CDR2 FQNEAQ. The length of the CDR3 is 16 residues.

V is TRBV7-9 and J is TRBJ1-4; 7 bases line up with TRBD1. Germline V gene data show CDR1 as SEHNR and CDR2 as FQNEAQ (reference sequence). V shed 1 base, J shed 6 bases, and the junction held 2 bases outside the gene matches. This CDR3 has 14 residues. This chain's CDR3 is CASSLGQGDEKLFF. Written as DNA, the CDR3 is TGTGCCAGCAGCTTAGGACAGGGTGATGAAAAACTGTTTTTT.

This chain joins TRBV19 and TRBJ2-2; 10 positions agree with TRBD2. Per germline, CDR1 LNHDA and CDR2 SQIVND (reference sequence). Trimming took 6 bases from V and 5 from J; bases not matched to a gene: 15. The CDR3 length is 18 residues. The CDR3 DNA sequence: TGTGCCAGTAGCCCGGGACTAGCGCCCGTGCTTGGGACCGGGGAGCTGTTTTTT. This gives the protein CASSPGLAPVLGTGELFF.

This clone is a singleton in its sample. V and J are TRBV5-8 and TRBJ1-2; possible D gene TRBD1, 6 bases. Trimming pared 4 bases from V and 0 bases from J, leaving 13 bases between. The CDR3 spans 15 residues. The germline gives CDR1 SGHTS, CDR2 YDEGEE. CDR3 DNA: TGTGCCAGCAGCCGGGGGCACAGTACTAACTATGGCTACACCTTC. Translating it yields CASSRGHSTNYGYTF. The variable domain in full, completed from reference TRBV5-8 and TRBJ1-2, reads EAGVTQSPTHLIKTRGQQATLRCSPISGHTSVYWYQQALGLGLQFLLWYDEGEERNRGNFPPRFSGRQFPNYSSELNVNALELEDSALYLCASSRGHSTNYGYTFGSGTRLTVV.

CDR3 bases: TGTGCCAGCAGGGGGGAGAGGATACGGGGTGAGCAGTTCTTC. Translation: CASRGERIRGEQFF. V gene TRBV7-2 combines with J gene TRBJ2-1; the D call may be TRBD1 or TRBD2 (5 bases each). The CDR3 runs to 14 residues. Germline V gene sequence: CDR1 SGHTA, CDR2 FQGNSA. Trimming pared 6 bases from V and 9 bases from J, leaving 18 bases between.

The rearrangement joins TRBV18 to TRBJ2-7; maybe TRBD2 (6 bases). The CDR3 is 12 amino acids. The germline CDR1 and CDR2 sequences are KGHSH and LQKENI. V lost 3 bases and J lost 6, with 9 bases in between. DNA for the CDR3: TGTGCCAGCTCACCTCAGGAGGGCGAGCAGTACTTC. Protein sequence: CASSPQEGEQYF.

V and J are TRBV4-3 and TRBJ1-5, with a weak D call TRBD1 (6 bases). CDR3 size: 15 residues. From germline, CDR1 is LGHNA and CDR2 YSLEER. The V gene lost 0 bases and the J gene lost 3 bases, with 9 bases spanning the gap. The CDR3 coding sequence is TGCGCCAGCAGCCAAGACAGGGGCCACAATCAGCCCCAGCATTTT. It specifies CASSQDRGHNQPQHF.

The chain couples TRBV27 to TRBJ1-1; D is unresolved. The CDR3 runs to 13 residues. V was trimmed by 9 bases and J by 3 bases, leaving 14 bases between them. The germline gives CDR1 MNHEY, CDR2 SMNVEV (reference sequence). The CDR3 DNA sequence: TGTGCCAGACCCCCCCCTAGGGACACTGAAGCTTTCTTT. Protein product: CARPPPRDTEAFF.

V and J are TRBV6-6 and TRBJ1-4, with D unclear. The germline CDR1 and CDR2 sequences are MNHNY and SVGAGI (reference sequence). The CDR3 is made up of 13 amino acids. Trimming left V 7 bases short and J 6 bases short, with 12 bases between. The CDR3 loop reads CASMEGGDEKLFF. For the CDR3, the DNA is TGTGCCAGCATGGAGGGCGGGGATGAAAAACTGTTTTTT.

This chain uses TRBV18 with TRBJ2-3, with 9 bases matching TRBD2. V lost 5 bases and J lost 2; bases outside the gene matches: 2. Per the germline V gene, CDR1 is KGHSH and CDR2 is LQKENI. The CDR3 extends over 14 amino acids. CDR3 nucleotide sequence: TGTGCCAGCTCATCTAGCGGGGTCACAGATACGCAGTATTTT. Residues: CASSSSGVTDTQYF.

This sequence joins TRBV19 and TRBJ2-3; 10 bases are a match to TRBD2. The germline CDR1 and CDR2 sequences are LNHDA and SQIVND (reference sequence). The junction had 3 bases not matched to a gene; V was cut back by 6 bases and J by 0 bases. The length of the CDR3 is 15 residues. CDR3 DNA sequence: TGTGCCAGTAGCCGGACTAGCGGCAGCACAGATACGCAGTATTTT. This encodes CASSRTSGSTDTQYF.

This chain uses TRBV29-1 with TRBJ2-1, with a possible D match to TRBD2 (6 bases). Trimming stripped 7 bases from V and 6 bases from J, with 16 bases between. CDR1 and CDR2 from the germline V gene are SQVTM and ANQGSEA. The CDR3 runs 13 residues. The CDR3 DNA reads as TGCAGCGCAGACCCGGGGCGGGGCAATGAGCAGTTCTTC. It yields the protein CSADPGRGNEQFF.

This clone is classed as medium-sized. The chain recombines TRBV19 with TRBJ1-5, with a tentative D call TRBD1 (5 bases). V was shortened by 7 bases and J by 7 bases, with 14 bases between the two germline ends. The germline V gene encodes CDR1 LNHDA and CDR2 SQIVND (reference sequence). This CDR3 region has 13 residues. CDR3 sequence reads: CASTFGRVQPQHF. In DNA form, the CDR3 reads TGTGCCAGTACCTTCGGCAGGGTCCAGCCCCAGCATTTT.

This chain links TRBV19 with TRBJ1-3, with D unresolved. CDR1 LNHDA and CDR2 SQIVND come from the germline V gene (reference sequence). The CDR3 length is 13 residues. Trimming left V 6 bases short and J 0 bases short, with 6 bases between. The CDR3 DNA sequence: TGTGCCAGTAGAGGCCTCTCTGGAAACACCATATATTTT. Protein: CASRGLSGNTIYF.

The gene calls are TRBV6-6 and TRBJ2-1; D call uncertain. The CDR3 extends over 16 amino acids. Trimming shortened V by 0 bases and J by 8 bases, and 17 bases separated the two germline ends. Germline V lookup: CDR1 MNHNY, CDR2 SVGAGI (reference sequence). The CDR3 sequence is CASSYSGLWALDEQFF. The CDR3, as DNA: TGTGCCAGCAGTTACTCCGGCCTATGGGCGTTGGATGAGCAGTTCTTC.

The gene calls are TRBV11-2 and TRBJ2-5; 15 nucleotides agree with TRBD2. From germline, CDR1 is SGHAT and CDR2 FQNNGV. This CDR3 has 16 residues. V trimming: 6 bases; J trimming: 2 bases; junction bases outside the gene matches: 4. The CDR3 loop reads CASSQGLAGGQETQYF. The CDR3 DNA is TGTGCCAGCAGTCAGGGACTAGCGGGGGGTCAAGAGACCCAGTACTTC.

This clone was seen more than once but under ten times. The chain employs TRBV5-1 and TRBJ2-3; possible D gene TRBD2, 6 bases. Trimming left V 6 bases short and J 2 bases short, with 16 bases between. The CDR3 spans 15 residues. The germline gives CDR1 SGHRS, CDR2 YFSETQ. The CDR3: CASTVRGMLTDTQYF. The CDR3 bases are TGCGCCAGCACCGTGCGCGGGATGCTCACAGATACGCAGTATTTT.

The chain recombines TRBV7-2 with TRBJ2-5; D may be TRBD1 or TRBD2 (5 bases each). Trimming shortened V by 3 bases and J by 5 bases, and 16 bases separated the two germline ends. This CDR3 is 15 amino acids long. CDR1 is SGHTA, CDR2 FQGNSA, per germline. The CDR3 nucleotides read TGTGCCAGCAGCTTTTACGGGCAGGGACGGGAGACCCAGTACTTC. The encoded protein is CASSFYGQGRETQYF. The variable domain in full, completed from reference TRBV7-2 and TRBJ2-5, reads GAGVSQSPSNKVTEKGKDVELRCDPISGHTALYWYRQSLGQGLEFLIYFQGNSAPDKSGLPSDRFSAERTGGSVSTLTIQRTQQEDSAVYLCASSFYGQGRETQYFGPGTRLLVL.

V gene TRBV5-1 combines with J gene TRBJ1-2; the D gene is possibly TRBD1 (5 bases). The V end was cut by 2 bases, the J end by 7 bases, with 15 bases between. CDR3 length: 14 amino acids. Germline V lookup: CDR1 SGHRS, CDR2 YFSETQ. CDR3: CASSFRDRGSGYTF. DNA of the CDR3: TGCGCCAGCAGCTTCAGGGATAGAGGAAGTGGCTACACCTTC.

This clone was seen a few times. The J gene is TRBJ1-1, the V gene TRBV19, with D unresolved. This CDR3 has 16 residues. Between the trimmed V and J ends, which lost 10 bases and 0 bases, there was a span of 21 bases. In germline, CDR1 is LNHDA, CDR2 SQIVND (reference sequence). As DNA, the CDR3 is TGTGCCACCAAGACGACTGCGACGGTCATGAACACTGAAGCTTTCTTT. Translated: CATKTTATVMNTEAFF.

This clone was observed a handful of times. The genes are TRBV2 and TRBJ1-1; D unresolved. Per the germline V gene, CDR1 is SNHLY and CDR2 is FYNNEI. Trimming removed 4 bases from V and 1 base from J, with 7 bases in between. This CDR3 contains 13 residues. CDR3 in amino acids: CASSGEGNTEAFF. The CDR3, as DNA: TGTGCCAGCAGTGGGGAGGGGAACACTGAAGCTTTCTTT.